The text below deals with one T cell receptor (beta chain). The CDR3 spans 15 residues. The V end was cut by 4 bases, the J end by 3 bases, with 17 bases between. From germline, CDR1 is SGHDT and CDR2 YYEEEE. Across several immunoSEQ plates, the genomic DNA of each subset was split evenly. Here immunoSEQ multiplex PCR was the method, and the copy in TCRdb shows in-frame clones only, minus some. Of 2 million to 2.5 million clones in the sample, approximately 93% were seen once. Splitting the CD4+ cells yielded a CD45RA+ naive subset and a CD45RA-negative memory subset. The sample comes from a study of shared clonotypes between healthy human individuals.

The sequence derives from a young man in good health. Some clones in this sample may be carry-over from other donors' samples. The sequenced material came from naive CD4+ T cells from PBMCs. Subset defined: CD45RA+ positively selected. This chain joins TRBV5-6 and TRBJ2-7; possible D gene TRBD2, 6 bases. As DNA, the CDR3 is TGTGCCAGCAGCCCAGCGGGCGATGCTGGCTACGAGCAGTACTTC. Encoded protein: CASSPAGDAGYEQYF.